Each of the 20 T cell receptor beta chains below was sequenced from the same sample in a study of cytomegalovirus exposure and HLA in healthy donors. Primers for the PCR totalled 60 Vbeta and 13 Jbeta. Assay: immunoSEQ multiplex PCR; the TCRdb copy retains only in-frame clones and omits some. Its table records approximately 50,000 clones. Sequencing was performed on PBMCs. All receptors derive from a young man in good health and CMV-seropositive.

The chain couples TRBV14 to TRBJ2-3; TRBD2 matches 10 bases. Germline CDR1 and CDR2: SGHDN and FVKESK. The J segment lost 4 bases and the V segment lost 5 bases, leaving 6 bases of the junction unmatched. The CDR3 has 15 amino acids. The CDR3 sequence is CASSLAGGGSDTQYF. CDR3 nucleotide sequence: TGTGCCAGCAGCTTAGCGGGAGGAGGGTCAGATACGCAGTATTTT. Full variable domain (outside the CDR3, taken from reference TRBV14 and TRBJ2-3): EAGVTQFPSHSVIEKGQTVTLRCDPISGHDNLYWYRRVMGKEIKFLLHFVKESKQDESGMPNNRFLAERTGGTYSTLKVQPAELEDSGVYFCASSLAGGGSDTQYFGPGTRLTVL.

The chain recombines TRBV10-3 with TRBJ1-6; D may be TRBD1 (6 bases). V lost 3 bases and J lost 6, with 12 bases in between. The CDR3 contains 15 residues. Germline CDR1 reads ENHRY; CDR2 reads SYGVKD. Here the CDR3 DNA reads TGTGCCATCAGTGAAATGGGCAGGGGTAATTCACCCCTCCACTTT. It specifies CAISEMGRGNSPLHF.

The rearrangement uses TRBV7-9 and TRBJ2-1; 7 nucleotides align to TRBD2. CDR1 and CDR2 (germline): SEHNR, FQNEAQ (reference sequence). CDR3 length equals 15 residues. Unmatched junction bases numbered 6, after V lost 3 bases and J lost 4 bases. CDR3 sequence: CASSFTGLKYNEQFF. Written as DNA, the CDR3 is TGTGCCAGCAGCTTTACGGGACTAAAATACAATGAGCAGTTCTTC.

The chain joins TRBV19 to TRBJ2-5, with 10 bases matching TRBD1. The CDR3 covers 14 residues. The J segment lost 5 bases and the V segment lost 6 bases, leaving 6 bases of the junction unmatched. CDR1 and CDR2 from the germline V gene are LNHDA and SQIVND (reference sequence). CDR3 amino acids: CASSLDRGRETQYF. The CDR3 DNA reads as TGTGCCAGTAGCCTAGACAGGGGGCGGGAGACCCAGTACTTC. The whole variable domain, remainder taken from reference TRBV19 and TRBJ2-5, is DGGITQSPKYLFRKEGQNVTLSCEQNLNHDAMYWYRQDPGQGLRLIYYSQIVNDFQKGDIAEGYSVSREKKESFPLTVTSAQKNPTAFYLCASSLDRGRETQYFGPGTRLLVL.

The chain uses TRBV5-6 and TRBJ2-7; D perhaps matches TRBD2 (7 bases). Germline V gives CDR1 SGHDT, CDR2 YYEEEE. The V end was cut by 4 bases, the J end by 5 bases, with 16 bases between. The CDR3 runs 14 residues. CDR3: CASSPGGRGDEQYF. DNA for the CDR3: TGTGCCAGCAGCCCGGGGGGAAGGGGGGACGAGCAGTACTTC.

The V call is TRBV19, the J call TRBJ2-3, with TRBD1 identical over 9 bases. This CDR3 has 18 residues. Germline V gives CDR1 LNHDA, CDR2 SQIVND (reference sequence). V lost 5 bases to trimming and J lost 3 bases; unmatched junction nucleotides: 15. In DNA form, the CDR3 reads TGTGCCAGTAGTTTACAGGGGGCGCGGAAAGTTCTAACAGATACGCAGTATTTT. This sequence encodes CASSLQGARKVLTDTQYF.

This sequence joins TRBV28 and TRBJ2-7; 8 bases line up with TRBD1. Unmatched junction bases numbered 22, after V lost 5 bases and J lost 4 bases. The CDR3 runs 19 residues. Germline V gene lookup returns CDR1 MDHEN and CDR2 SYDVKM. CDR3 residues: CASSRTGTGVGAYGYEQYF. The CDR3 region has the DNA TGTGCCAGCAGTCGTACCGGGACAGGTGTAGGTGCCTACGGGTACGAGCAGTACTTC.

This sequence joins TRBV7-6 and TRBJ1-3; D unclear. Germline lookup yields CDR1 SGHVS and CDR2 FNYEAQ. The CDR3 totals 15 residues. The germline V and J ends were trimmed by 4 bases and 0 bases, with 10 bases remaining between them. The CDR3 region has the DNA TGTGCCAGCAGCTCGAGGGCCCGCTCTGGAAACACCATATATTTT. Its protein product is CASSSRARSGNTIYF.

J is TRBJ1-2 and V is TRBV27; TRBD1 matches at 7 bases. The length of the CDR3 is 14 residues. Germline V gives CDR1 MNHEY, CDR2 SMNVEV (reference sequence). Trimming removed 3 bases from V and 3 bases from J; junction bases left unmatched: 4. In DNA form, the CDR3 reads TGTGCCAGCAGTTTCGGAGGGGGCGACTATGGCTACACCTTC. Translating it yields CASSFGGGDYGYTF.

The chain combines TRBV27 with TRBJ2-2; TRBD2 matches 12 bases. The CDR3 sequence is 17 residues long. CDR1 and CDR2 (germline): MNHEY, SMNVEV (reference sequence). V was clipped by 1 base and J by 4 bases; unmatched bases: 4. CDR3 sequence reads: CASSLYLAGGTTGELFF. As DNA, the CDR3 is TGTGCCAGCAGTTTATATCTAGCGGGAGGGACCACCGGGGAGCTGTTTTTT.

The chain is built from TRBV9 and TRBJ2-7; tentatively, D is TRBD1 (5 bases). Germline CDR1 reads SGDLS; CDR2 reads YYNGEE. V shed 0 bases and J shed 1 base, with 8 bases lying between them. The CDR3 covers 14 residues. This CDR3 reads CASSVEGSSYEQYF. CDR3 sequence (DNA): TGTGCCAGCAGCGTAGAGGGGTCTTCCTACGAGCAGTACTTC.

V gene TRBV18 combines with J gene TRBJ2-3; weak D call: TRBD2 (6 bases). Between the trimmed V and J ends, which lost 8 bases and 5 bases, there was a span of 20 bases. This CDR3 spans 15 amino acids. Germline loops: CDR1 KGHSH, CDR2 LQKENI. CDR3: CASPPLAGRQDTQYF. The CDR3, as DNA: TGTGCCAGCCCTCCGCTCGCGGGACGGCAAGATACGCAGTATTTT.

V is TRBV5-4 and J is TRBJ2-1; no clear D gene. Germline lookup yields CDR1 SGHNT and CDR2 YYREEE (reference sequence). This CDR3 is 13 amino acids long. Trimming pared 4 bases from V and 3 bases from J, leaving 8 bases between. The DNA for the CDR3 is TGTGCCAGCAGCCAGGCCTACTACAATGAGCAGTTCTTC. Amino acids: CASSQAYYNEQFF.

This sequence joins TRBV28 and TRBJ1-1, with 11 nucleotides matching TRBD1. The CDR3 sequence is 14 residues long. Germline V gene data show CDR1 as MDHEN and CDR2 as SYDVKM. J lost 7 bases, V lost 11 bases, and 12 bases had no gene match. CDR3: CASQGQGVKSEAFF. As DNA, the CDR3 is TGTGCCTCCCAGGGACAGGGGGTTAAGAGTGAAGCTTTCTTT. The full variable domain, its missing parts supplied by reference TRBV28 and TRBJ1-1, is DVKVTQSSRYLVKRTGEKVFLECVQDMDHENMFWYRQDPGLGLRLIYFSYDVKMKEKGDIPEGYSVSREKKERFSLILESASTNQTSMYLCASQGQGVKSEAFFGQGTRLTVV.

Of note for this clone: Other nucleotide sequences in the sample specify the same CDR3. The chain combines TRBV27 with TRBJ2-1; D is undetermined. The ends were cut back, 2 bases at V and 6 bases at J, with 2 bases in the middle. This CDR3 is 11 amino acids long. Germline CDR1 reads MNHEY; CDR2 reads SMNVEV (reference sequence). CDR3 DNA: TGTGCCAGCAGTTTACTCAATGAGCAGTTCTTC. Translating it yields CASSLLNEQFF.

The chain employs TRBV11-2 and TRBJ2-1; D remains unclear. V shed 4 bases and J shed 6 bases, with 4 bases lying between them. Germline V gene sequence: CDR1 SGHAT, CDR2 FQNNGV. The CDR3 has 11 residues. CDR3 nucleotide sequence: TGTGCCAGCAGCTCTTTCAATGAGCAGTTCTTC. It codes for CASSSFNEQFF.

The chain is built from TRBV25-1 and TRBJ1-4; the D gene is possibly TRBD1 (6 bases). This CDR3 spans 14 amino acids. The V gene lost 3 bases and the J gene lost 6 bases, with 11 bases spanning the gap. Germline lookup yields CDR1 MGHDK and CDR2 SYGVNS. The CDR3 coding sequence is TGTGCCAGCAGTGACGGGACACCGCATGAAAAACTGTTTTTT. It translates to CASSDGTPHEKLFF.

The chain links TRBV9 to TRBJ1-4; 10 bases line up with TRBD1. The CDR3 is 15 amino acids. In germline, CDR1 is SGDLS, CDR2 YYNGEE. V lost 5 bases, J lost 5 bases, and 6 bases stayed unmatched. CDR3 sequence reads: CASSPAGQGNEKLFF. The CDR3 DNA sequence: TGTGCCAGCAGTCCTGCGGGACAGGGGAATGAAAAACTGTTTTTT.

Here the CDR3 DNA reads TGTGCCAGCAGTCCGGGACAGGCCTATGGCTACACCTTC. It is translated as CASSPGQAYGYTF. J is TRBJ1-2 and V is TRBV7-9; TRBD1 agrees at 8 bases. The CDR3 length is 13 residues. V lost 6 bases, J lost 4 bases, and 4 bases stayed unmatched. The germline CDR1 and CDR2 sequences are SEHNR and FQNEAQ (reference sequence).

Here the CDR3 DNA reads TGTGCCAGCAGCTTGGGAGCGGGAGGTTACAATGAGCAGTTCTTC. Its protein product is CASSLGAGGYNEQFF. The chain links TRBV5-4 to TRBJ2-1; 9 bases are a match to TRBD2. This CDR3 has 15 amino acids. Trimming took 0 bases from V and 4 from J; bases not matched to a gene: 2. The V gene's germline CDR1 is SGHNT and CDR2 YYREEE (reference sequence).